This TCR beta chain comes out of a study of T cell responses to AZD1222 COVID-19 vaccine. The data were produced by immunoSEQ multiplex PCR, yet TCRdb's version contains in-frame clones alone and is incomplete. The profile shows under 200,000 clones, 85% to 95% of them singletons. Comment on this clone: Its antigen is as yet unknown. Within the sample, other DNA sequences also encode this same CDR3.

Germline CDR1 LGHNA, CDR2 YNFKEQ. The J segment lost 6 bases and the V segment lost 4 bases, leaving 5 bases of the junction unmatched. The CDR3 sequence is 14 residues long. Study results and caveats: Spike was spanned by vaccine-associated CD4 TCRs, which were dominant at 160-218 and 743-854. Clonal diversity may have been underestimated in mostly white British donors.

The V call is TRBV4-2, the J call TRBJ1-1; 10 bases match TRBD1. The TCR was taken from an adult in good health. The sequences come from peripheral blood, collected on day 0 of AZD1222 vaccination. The chain's CDR3 is CASSPRQGAAEAFF. Here the CDR3 DNA reads TGTGCCAGCAGCCCACGACAGGGGGCGGCTGAAGCTTTCTTT.